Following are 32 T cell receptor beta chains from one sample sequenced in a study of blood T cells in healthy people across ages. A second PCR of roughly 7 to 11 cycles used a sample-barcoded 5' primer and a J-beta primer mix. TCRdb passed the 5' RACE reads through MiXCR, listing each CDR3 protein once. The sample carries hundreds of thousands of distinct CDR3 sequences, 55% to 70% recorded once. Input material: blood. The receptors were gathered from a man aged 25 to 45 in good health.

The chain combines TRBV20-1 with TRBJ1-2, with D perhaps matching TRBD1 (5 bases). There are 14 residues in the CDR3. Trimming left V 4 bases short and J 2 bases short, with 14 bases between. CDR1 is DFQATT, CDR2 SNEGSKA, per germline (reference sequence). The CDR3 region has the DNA TGCAGTGCTATAGATGACAGATTAAACTATGGCTACACCTTC. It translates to CSAIDDRLNYGYTF.

Written as DNA, the CDR3 is TGTGCCAGCAGTGCCGCGGGGTTCTACGAGCAGTACTTC. Protein product: CASSAAGFYEQYF. V and J are TRBV28 and TRBJ2-7; D perhaps matches TRBD2 (6 bases). Trimming left V 5 bases short and J 3 bases short, with 11 bases between. The CDR3 length is 13 residues. Germline V lookup: CDR1 MDHEN, CDR2 SYDVKM.

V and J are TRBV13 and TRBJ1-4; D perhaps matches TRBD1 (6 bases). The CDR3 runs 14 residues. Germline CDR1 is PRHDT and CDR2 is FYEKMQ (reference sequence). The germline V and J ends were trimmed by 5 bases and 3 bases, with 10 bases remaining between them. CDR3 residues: CASSPRGPNEKLFF. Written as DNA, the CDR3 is TGTGCCAGCAGCCCCAGGGGTCCTAATGAAAAACTGTTTTTT.

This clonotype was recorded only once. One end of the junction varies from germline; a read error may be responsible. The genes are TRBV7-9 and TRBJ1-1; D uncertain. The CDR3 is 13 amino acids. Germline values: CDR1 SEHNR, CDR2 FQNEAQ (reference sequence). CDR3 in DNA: TGTGCCGGCAGCTTACGATCTGCCACTGAAGCTTTCTTT. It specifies CAGSLRSATEAFF.

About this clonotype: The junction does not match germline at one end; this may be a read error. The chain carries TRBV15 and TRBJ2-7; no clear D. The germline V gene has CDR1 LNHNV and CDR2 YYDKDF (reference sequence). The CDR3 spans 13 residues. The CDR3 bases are TGTGCCACCAGCAGGACCAGTACCTACGGGCAGTACTTC. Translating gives CATSRTSTYGQYF.

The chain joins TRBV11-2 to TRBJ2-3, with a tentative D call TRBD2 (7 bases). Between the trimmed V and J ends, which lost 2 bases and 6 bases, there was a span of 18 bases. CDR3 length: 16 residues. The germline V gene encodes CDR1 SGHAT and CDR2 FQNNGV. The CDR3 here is CASSLINGGPWDTQYF. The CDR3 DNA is TGTGCCAGCAGCTTAATTAACGGGGGGCCTTGGGATACGCAGTATTTT.

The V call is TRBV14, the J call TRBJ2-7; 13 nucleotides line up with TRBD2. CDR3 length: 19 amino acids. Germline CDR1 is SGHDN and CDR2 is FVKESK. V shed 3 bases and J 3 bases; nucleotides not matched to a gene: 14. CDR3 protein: CASSQDPGLAGFSDYEQYF. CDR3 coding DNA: TGTGCCAGCAGCCAGGATCCGGGACTAGCGGGATTTTCCGACTACGAGCAGTACTTC.

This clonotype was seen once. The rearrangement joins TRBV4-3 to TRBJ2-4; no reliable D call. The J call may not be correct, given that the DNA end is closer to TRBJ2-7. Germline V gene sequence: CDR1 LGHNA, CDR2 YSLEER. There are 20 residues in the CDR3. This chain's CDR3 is CASSHHDCAGRLLDLYEQYF. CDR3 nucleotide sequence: TGCGCCAGCAGCCACCACGATTGTGCAGGTCGCCTTCTAGATTTATACGAGCAGTACTTC.

The CDR3 nucleotides are TGTGCCAGCAGCTATCGGGGGGGAGGGCCGGAAGAGACCCAGTACTTC. This sequence encodes CASSYRGGGPEETQYF. J is TRBJ2-5 and V is TRBV7-2; 8 nucleotides align to TRBD2. Germline values: CDR1 SGHTA, CDR2 FQGNSA. This CDR3 has 16 amino acids. Trimming at V came to 4 bases and at J to 3 bases, leaving 10 bases not matched to a gene.

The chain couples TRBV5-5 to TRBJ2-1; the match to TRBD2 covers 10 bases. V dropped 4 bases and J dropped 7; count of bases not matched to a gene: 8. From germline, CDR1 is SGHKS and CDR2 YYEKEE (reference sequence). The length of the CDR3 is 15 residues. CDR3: CASSPGGLATNEQFF. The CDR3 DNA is TGTGCCAGCAGCCCGGGGGGACTAGCGACTAATGAGCAGTTCTTC.

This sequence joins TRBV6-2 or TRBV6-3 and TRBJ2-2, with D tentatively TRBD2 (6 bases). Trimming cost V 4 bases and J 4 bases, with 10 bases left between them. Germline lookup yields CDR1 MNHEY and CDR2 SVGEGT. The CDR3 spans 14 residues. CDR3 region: CASSSGLLTGELFF. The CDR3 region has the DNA TGTGCCAGCAGTTCGGGACTTCTCACCGGGGAGCTGTTTTTT.

This CDR3 reads CASSGSGRDTDTQYF. The CDR3, as DNA: TGTGCCAGCAGCGGCAGCGGGAGGGACACAGATACGCAGTATTTT. This rearrangement joins TRBV7-9 to TRBJ2-3; 10 nucleotides agree with TRBD2. The junction had 4 bases not matched to a gene; V was cut back by 5 bases and J by 2 bases. This CDR3 spans 15 amino acids. The V gene's germline CDR1 is SEHNR and CDR2 FQNEAQ (reference sequence).

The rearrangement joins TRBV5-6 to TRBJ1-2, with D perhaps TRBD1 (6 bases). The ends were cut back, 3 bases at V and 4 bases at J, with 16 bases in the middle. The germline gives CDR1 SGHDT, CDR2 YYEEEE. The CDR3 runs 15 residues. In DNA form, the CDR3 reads TGTGCCAGCAGCTCAAACAGGGAAGGGATCTATGGCTACACCTTC. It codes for CASSSNREGIYGYTF.

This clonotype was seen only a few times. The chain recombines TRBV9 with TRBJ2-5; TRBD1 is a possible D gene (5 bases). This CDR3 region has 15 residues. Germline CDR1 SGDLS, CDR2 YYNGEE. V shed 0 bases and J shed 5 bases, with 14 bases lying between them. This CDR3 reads CASSVAPRAGETQYF. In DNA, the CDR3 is TGTGCCAGCAGCGTAGCCCCTCGTGCAGGGGAGACCCAGTACTTC.

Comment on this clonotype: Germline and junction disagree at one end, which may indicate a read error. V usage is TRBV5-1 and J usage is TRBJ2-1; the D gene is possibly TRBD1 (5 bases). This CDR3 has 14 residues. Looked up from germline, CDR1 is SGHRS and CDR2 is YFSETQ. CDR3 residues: CASSSRQLNNEQFF. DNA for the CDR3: TGCGCTAGCAGCTCAAGACAGCTAAACAATGAGCAGTTCTTC.

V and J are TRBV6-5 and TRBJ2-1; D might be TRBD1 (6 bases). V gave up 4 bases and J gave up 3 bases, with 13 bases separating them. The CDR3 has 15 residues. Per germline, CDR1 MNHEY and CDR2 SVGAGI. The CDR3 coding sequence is TGTGCCAGCAGTTCAGCCGACAGGATCTACAATGAGCAGTTCTTC. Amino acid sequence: CASSSADRIYNEQFF.

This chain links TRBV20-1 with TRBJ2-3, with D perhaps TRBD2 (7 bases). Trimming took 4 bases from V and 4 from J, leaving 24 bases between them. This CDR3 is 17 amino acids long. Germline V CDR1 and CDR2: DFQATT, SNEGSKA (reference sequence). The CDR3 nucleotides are TGCAGTGCTATAATACCGGGGGGCCCTTTTTATGCAGATACGCAGTATTTT. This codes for CSAIIPGGPFYADTQYF.

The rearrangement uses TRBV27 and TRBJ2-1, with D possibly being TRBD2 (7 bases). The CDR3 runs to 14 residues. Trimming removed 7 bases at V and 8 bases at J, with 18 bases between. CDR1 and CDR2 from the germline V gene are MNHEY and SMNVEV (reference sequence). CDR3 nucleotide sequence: TGTGCCAGCACTAGGGGGGGCCTGGGCGATGAGCAGTTCTTC. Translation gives CASTRGGLGDEQFF.

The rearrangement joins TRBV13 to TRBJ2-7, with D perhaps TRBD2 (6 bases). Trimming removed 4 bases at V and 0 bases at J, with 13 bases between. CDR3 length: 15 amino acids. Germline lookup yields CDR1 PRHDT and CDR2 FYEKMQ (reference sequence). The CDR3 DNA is TGTGCCAGCAGCTCCCCTAGCGTCTCCTCCTACGAGCAGTACTTC. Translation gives CASSSPSVSSYEQYF.

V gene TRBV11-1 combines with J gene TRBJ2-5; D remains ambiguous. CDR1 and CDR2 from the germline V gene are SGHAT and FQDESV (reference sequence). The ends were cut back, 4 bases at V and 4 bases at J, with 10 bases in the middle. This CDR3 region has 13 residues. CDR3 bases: TGTGCCAGCAGCTGGGCGGTAACAGAGACCCAGTACTTC. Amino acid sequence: CASSWAVTETQYF. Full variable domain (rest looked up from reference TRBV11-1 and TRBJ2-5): EAEVAQSPRYKITEKSQAVAFWCDPISGHATLYWYRQILGQGPELLVQFQDESVVDDSQLPKDRFSAERLKGVDSTLKIQPAELGDSAMYLCASSWAVTETQYFGPGTRLLVL.

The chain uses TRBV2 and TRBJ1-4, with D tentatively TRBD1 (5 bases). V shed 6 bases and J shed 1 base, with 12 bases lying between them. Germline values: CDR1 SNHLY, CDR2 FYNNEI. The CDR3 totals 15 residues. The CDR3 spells CASSGGTGTNEKLFF. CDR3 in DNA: TGTGCCAGCAGCGGGGGAACGGGAACTAATGAAAAACTGTTTTTT. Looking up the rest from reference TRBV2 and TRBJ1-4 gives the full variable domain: EPEVTQTPSHQVTQMGQEVILRCVPISNHLYFYWYRQILGQKVEFLVSFYNNEISEKSEIFDDQFSVERPDGSNFTLKIRSTKLEDSAMYFCASSGGTGTNEKLFFGSGTQLSVL.

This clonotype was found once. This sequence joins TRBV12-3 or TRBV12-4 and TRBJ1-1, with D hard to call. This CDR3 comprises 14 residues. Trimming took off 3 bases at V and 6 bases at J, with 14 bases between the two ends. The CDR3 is CASSFPGLRSEAFF. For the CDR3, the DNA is TGTGCCAGCAGTTTCCCTGGCCTTCGCTCTGAAGCTTTCTTT.

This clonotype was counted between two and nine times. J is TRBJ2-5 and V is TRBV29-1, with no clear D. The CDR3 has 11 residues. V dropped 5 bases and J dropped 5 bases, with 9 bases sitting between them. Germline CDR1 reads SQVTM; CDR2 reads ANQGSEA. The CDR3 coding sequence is TGCAGCGTTTATAGCCGGGAGACCCAGTACTTC. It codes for CSVYSRETQYF.

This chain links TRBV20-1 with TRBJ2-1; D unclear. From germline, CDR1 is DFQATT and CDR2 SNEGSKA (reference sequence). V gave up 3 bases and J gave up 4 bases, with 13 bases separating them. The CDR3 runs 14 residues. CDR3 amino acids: CSASGMGSYNEQFF. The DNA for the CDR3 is TGCAGTGCTAGCGGTATGGGTTCGTACAATGAGCAGTTCTTC.

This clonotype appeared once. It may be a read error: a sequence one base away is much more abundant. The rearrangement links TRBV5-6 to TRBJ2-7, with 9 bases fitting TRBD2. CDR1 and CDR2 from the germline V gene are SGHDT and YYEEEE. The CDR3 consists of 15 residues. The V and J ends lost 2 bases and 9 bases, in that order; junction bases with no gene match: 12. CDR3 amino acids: CASSFPTSGRRGQYF. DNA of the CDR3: TGTGCCAGCAGCTTTCCCACTAGCGGGCGGAGGGGGCAGTACTTC.

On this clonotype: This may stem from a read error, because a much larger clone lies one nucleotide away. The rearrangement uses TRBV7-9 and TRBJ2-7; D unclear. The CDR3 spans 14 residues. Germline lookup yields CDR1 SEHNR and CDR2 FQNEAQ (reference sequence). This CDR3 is CAGSLERRPYEQYF. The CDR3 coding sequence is TGTGCCGGCAGCTTAGAGAGGAGACCCTACGAGCAGTACTTC.

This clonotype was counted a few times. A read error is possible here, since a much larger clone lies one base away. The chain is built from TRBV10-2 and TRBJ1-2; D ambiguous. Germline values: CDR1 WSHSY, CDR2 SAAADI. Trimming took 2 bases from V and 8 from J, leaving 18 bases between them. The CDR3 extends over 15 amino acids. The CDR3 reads CASSEARGPRLGYTF. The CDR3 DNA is TGCGCCAGCAGTGAGGCTCGAGGGCCCCGTCTCGGCTACACCTTC.

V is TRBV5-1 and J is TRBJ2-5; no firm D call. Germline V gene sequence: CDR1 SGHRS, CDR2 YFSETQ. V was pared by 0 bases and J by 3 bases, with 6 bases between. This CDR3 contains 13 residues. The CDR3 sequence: CASSLDGEETQYF. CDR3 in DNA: TGCGCCAGCAGCTTGGATGGGGAAGAGACCCAGTACTTC.

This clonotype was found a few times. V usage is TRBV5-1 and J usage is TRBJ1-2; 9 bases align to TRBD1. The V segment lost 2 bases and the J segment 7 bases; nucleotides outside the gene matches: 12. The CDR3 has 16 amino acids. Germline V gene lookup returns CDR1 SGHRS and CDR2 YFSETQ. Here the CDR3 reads CASSLTPGQGRGGYTF. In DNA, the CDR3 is TGCGCCAGCAGCTTAACGCCGGGACAGGGAAGAGGTGGCTACACCTTC.

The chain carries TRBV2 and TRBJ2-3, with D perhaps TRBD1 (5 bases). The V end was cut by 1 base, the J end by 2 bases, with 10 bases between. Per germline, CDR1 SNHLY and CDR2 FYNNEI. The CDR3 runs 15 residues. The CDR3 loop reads CASSEGQGFTDTQYF. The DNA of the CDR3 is TGTGCCAGCAGTGAAGGTCAGGGATTCACAGATACGCAGTATTTT.

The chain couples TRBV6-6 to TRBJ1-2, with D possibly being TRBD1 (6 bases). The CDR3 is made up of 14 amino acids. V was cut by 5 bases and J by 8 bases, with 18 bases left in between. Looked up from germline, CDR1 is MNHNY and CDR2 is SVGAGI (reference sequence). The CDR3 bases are TGTGCCAGCAGTCCCGAGGGGGGGCGTGAAGGCTACACCTTC. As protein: CASSPEGGREGYTF.

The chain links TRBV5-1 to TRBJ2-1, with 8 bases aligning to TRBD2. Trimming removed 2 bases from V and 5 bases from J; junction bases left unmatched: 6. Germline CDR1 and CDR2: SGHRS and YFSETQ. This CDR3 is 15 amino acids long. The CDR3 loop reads CASSFLAGRNNEQFF. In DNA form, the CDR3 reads TGCGCCAGCAGCTTTTTAGCGGGGAGAAACAATGAGCAGTTCTTC.